What follows are 30 T cell receptor beta chains derived from one specimen sequenced in a study of graft-versus-host responses after intestinal transplantation. Profiled with immunoSEQ multiplex PCR; TCRdb holds only in-frame clones, not every one. Of about 85,000 clones listed, approximately 80% are singletons. Antigens of these TCRs are unknown. Sequencing was performed on unstimulated CD4+ T cells sorted from spleen or lymph node cells, taken before intestinal transplant. These receptors originate from a human donor who received an intestinal transplant.

This clone was found a few times. V is TRBV2 and J is TRBJ2-5, with D unresolved. Germline CDR1 reads SNHLY; CDR2 reads FYNNEI. Deletions cut 4 bases from V and 1 base from J, with 7 bases between. This CDR3 has 13 amino acids. The CDR3 coding sequence is TGTGCCAGCAGTGTCTTTGTCCAAGAGACCCAGTACTTC. This translates into CASSVFVQETQYF.

This chain connects TRBV7-2 to TRBJ2-7; 13 bases are shared with TRBD2. This CDR3 has 15 amino acids. V dropped 5 bases and J dropped 6; count of bases not matched to a gene: 7. The germline V gene encodes CDR1 SGHTA and CDR2 FQGNSA. The CDR3 DNA reads TGTGCCAGCAGCCGCTCTCGGACTAGCGGGGGCGAGCAGTACTTC. This codes for CASSRSRTSGGEQYF.

The V call is TRBV4-1, the J call TRBJ1-4; 7 positions match TRBD1. V was pared by 0 bases and J by 10 bases, with 5 bases of the junction left unmatched. There are 14 residues in the CDR3. Looked up from germline, CDR1 is MGHRA and CDR2 is YSYEKL. In DNA, the CDR3 is TGCGCCAGCAGCCAAGAGGGGACAGTAGCAAAACTGTTTTTT. Amino acid sequence: CASSQEGTVAKLFF.

This chain uses TRBV6-5 with TRBJ2-7, with a possible D match to TRBD1 (5 bases). The V and J ends lost 10 bases and 3 bases respectively, with 22 bases between them. CDR3 size: 15 residues. CDR1 is MNHEY, CDR2 SVGAGI, per germline. CDR3 sequence (DNA): TGTGCCACCGCACGCCCGACAGCGTCAAACTACGAGCAGTACTTC. Translation gives CATARPTASNYEQYF.

The chain links TRBV29-1 to TRBJ1-2; TRBD1 aligns across 7 bases. The CDR3 has 14 amino acids. With 2 bases clipped from V and 4 bases from J, the junction kept 7 bases outside the gene matches. CDR1 and CDR2 from the germline V gene are SQVTM and ANQGSEA. Written as DNA, the CDR3 is TGCAGCGTTGAAACAGGGGTTCAGGCCTATGGCTACACCTTC. Its protein product is CSVETGVQAYGYTF.

This sequence joins TRBV9 and TRBJ1-3; D is unclear. The CDR3 spans 14 residues. Trimming stripped 0 bases from V and 4 bases from J, with 8 bases between. CDR1 and CDR2 from the germline V gene are SGDLS and YYNGEE. The DNA for the CDR3 is TGTGCCAGCAGCGTAGTAGCTGCGGGAAACACCATATATTTT. It yields the protein CASSVVAAGNTIYF. The full variable domain, its missing parts supplied by reference TRBV9 and TRBJ1-3, is DSGVTQTPKHLITATGQRVTLRCSPRSGDLSVYWYQQSLDQGLQFLIQYYNGEERAKGNILERFSAQQFPDLHSELNLSSLELGDSALYFCASSVVAAGNTIYFGEGSWLTVV.

The chain couples TRBV5-1 to TRBJ2-7; D ambiguous. Trimming shortened V by 0 bases and J by 6 bases, and 16 bases separated the two germline ends. The CDR3 spans 15 residues. Germline V lookup: CDR1 SGHRS, CDR2 YFSETQ. CDR3 DNA: TGCGCCAGCAGCTTGGTTGGTGGCCTAGGTGGCGAGCAGTACTTC. As protein: CASSLVGGLGGEQYF.

V and J are TRBV6-5 and TRBJ2-3; 8 positions agree with TRBD1. CDR1 MNHEY and CDR2 SVGAGI come from the germline V gene. With 4 bases clipped from V and 2 bases from J, the junction kept 8 bases outside the gene matches. This CDR3 is 16 amino acids long. Here the CDR3 reads CASSSGQGQLTDTQYF. CDR3 nucleotide sequence: TGTGCCAGCAGTTCCGGACAGGGACAACTCACAGATACGCAGTATTTT.

The rearrangement uses TRBV6-5 and TRBJ1-4; 8 bases fit TRBD1. The CDR3 sequence is 14 residues long. Per germline, CDR1 MNHEY and CDR2 SVGAGI. V gave up 6 bases and J gave up 3 bases; unmatched junction bases: 3. CDR3 amino acids: CASSRGQSNEKLFF. CDR3 DNA: TGTGCCAGCAGCAGGGGGCAATCTAATGAAAAACTGTTTTTT.

This clone was observed a single time. The chain joins TRBV7-2 to TRBJ2-1, with 7 nucleotides matching TRBD1. CDR1 and CDR2 from the germline V gene are SGHTA and FQGNSA. After removal of 3 bases from V and 4 bases from J, the junction contained 6 bases not matched to a gene. The CDR3 extends over 15 amino acids. Written as DNA, the CDR3 is TGTGCCAGCAGCTTGATGACAGGGCCATACAATGAGCAGTTCTTC. This encodes CASSLMTGPYNEQFF.

The gene calls are TRBV6-5 and TRBJ2-3, with D perhaps matching TRBD2 (6 bases). The germline V gene has CDR1 MNHEY and CDR2 SVGAGI. Trimming shortened V by 6 bases and J by 6 bases, and 16 bases separated the two germline ends. CDR3 length: 14 amino acids. The CDR3 sequence: CASSPPSVADTQYF. The CDR3 DNA reads as TGTGCCAGCAGCCCCCCTAGCGTGGCGGATACGCAGTATTTT.

The chain has TRBV2 and TRBJ1-3; TRBD1 agrees at 8 bases. There are 16 residues in the CDR3. Germline values: CDR1 SNHLY, CDR2 FYNNEI. Trimming at V came to 6 bases and at J to 0 bases, leaving 7 bases not matched to a gene. The CDR3 loop reads CASRGGTGGSGNTIYF. The DNA of the CDR3 is TGTGCCAGCAGGGGGGGGACAGGCGGCTCTGGAAACACCATATATTTT.

The chain has TRBV5-1 and TRBJ2-5, with D unresolved. The V end lost 4 bases, the J end lost 0 bases, and 16 bases lay between the germline ends. The CDR3 is 16 amino acids. The germline V gene has CDR1 SGHRS and CDR2 YFSETQ. Here the CDR3 reads CASSPDPRRHQETQYF. The CDR3 DNA sequence: TGCGCCAGCAGCCCAGACCCTAGACGGCACCAAGAGACCCAGTACTTC.

V and J are TRBV20-1 and TRBJ2-7; D is ambiguous. CDR3 length equals 11 residues. Trimming took 0 bases from V and 4 from J, leaving 4 bases between them. Germline loops: CDR1 DFQATT, CDR2 SNEGSKA (reference sequence). The CDR3 is CSARDQYEQYF. DNA for the CDR3: TGCAGTGCTAGAGATCAATACGAGCAGTACTTC.

The table lists this clone with a few counts. V and J are TRBV10-2 and TRBJ2-7; maybe TRBD1 (5 bases). With 6 bases removed from V and 2 bases from J, the gap between germline ends came to 14 bases. The germline CDR1 and CDR2 sequences are WSHSY and SAAADI. CDR3 length equals 14 residues. DNA for the CDR3: TGCGCCAGCAGGGGGTGGGGCATAGCCTACGAGCAGTACTTC. The encoded protein is CASRGWGIAYEQYF.

The rearrangement uses TRBV30 and TRBJ1-2; TRBD1 aligns across 7 bases. With 1 base clipped from V and 8 bases from J, the junction kept 10 bases outside the gene matches. This CDR3 has 14 residues. Germline V gene data show CDR1 as GTSNPN and CDR2 as SVGIG (reference sequence). The CDR3 sequence: CAWSAQTTGVGYTF. The CDR3 bases are TGTGCCTGGAGTGCCCAAACCACAGGGGTCGGCTACACCTTC. Drawing the rest from reference TRBV30 and TRBJ1-2, the complete variable domain is SQTIHQWPATLVQPVGSPLSLECTVEGTSNPNLYWYRQAAGRGLQLLFYSVGIGQISSEVPQNLSASRPQDRQFILSSKKLLLSDSGFYLCAWSAQTTGVGYTFGSGTRLTVV.

J is TRBJ2-5 and V is TRBV28; TRBD1 aligns across 8 bases. The end of the DNA aligns better with TRBJ2-7, so the J call may be wrong. Germline V gene data show CDR1 as MDHEN and CDR2 as SYDVKM. The CDR3 loop spans 15 amino acids. CDR3 nucleotides: TGTGCCAGCAGTTCACAACCGGGACAGGCCTACGAGCAGTACTTC. It translates to CASSSQPGQAYEQYF.

The CDR3 bases are TGTGCCAGCAGCTTCACACGGAACACTGAAGCTTTCTTT. Protein product: CASSFTRNTEAFF. The chain combines TRBV11-2 with TRBJ1-1; unclear D gene. The CDR3 spans 13 residues. V dropped 3 bases and J dropped 1 base, with 6 bases sitting between them. CDR1 is SGHAT, CDR2 FQNNGV, per germline.

The J gene is TRBJ1-5, the V gene TRBV6-5; TRBD1 matches 7 bases. Germline trimming cut 5 bases from V and 7 bases from J; bases unmatched to any gene: 5. This CDR3 comprises 13 residues. The germline CDR1 and CDR2 sequences are MNHEY and SVGAGI. The CDR3 loop is CASSLGQTQPQHF. Here the CDR3 DNA reads TGTGCCAGCAGTCTGGGACAGACACAGCCCCAGCATTTT.

CDR3 sequence (DNA): TGTGCTAGTGGAATCCCCGGGACACTATTCTACGAGCAGTACTTC. Translation: CASGIPGTLFYEQYF. The chain combines TRBV12-5 with TRBJ2-7; perhaps TRBD1 as D (6 bases). Germline assignment: CDR1 LGHNT and CDR2 FRNRAP. This CDR3 is built from 15 residues. The ends were cut back, 6 bases at V and 3 bases at J, with 18 bases in the middle.

V and J are TRBV29-1 and TRBJ2-5, with D possibly being TRBD2 (6 bases). Germline V CDR1 and CDR2: SQVTM, ANQGSEA. V was shortened by 7 bases and J by 5 bases, with 11 bases between the two germline ends. The CDR3 spans 11 residues. CDR3 nucleotide sequence: TGCAGCGCCGGGGCGGGGGAGACCCAGTACTTC. Protein sequence: CSAGAGETQYF.

Only a few counts were recorded for this clone. The rearrangement joins TRBV2 to TRBJ1-6, with 9 bases fitting TRBD1. The ends lost 6 bases at V and 10 bases at J; junction bases unmatched: 4. The germline CDR1 and CDR2 sequences are SNHLY and FYNNEI. This CDR3 spans 13 amino acids. In nucleotides, the CDR3 is TGTGCCAGCAGCACACAGGGGGCGTCACCCCTCCACTTT. Protein: CASSTQGASPLHF. The variable domain in full, completed from reference TRBV2 and TRBJ1-6, reads EPEVTQTPSHQVTQMGQEVILRCVPISNHLYFYWYRQILGQKVEFLVSFYNNEISEKSEIFDDQFSVERPDGSNFTLKIRSTKLEDSAMYFCASSTQGASPLHFGNGTRLTVT.

This clone was detected once. The chain has TRBV15 and TRBJ2-3, with 9 bases aligning to TRBD1. CDR1 and CDR2 from the germline V gene are LNHNV and YYDKDF (reference sequence). The V and J ends lost 4 bases and 6 bases, in that order; junction bases with no gene match: 8. This CDR3 is 15 amino acids long. For the CDR3, the DNA is TGTGCCACCAGCAACAACAGGGGGCGGGTCGATACGCAGTATTTT. Amino acid sequence: CATSNNRGRVDTQYF. The variable domain in full, completed from reference TRBV15 and TRBJ2-3, reads DAMVIQNPRYQVTQFGKPVTLSCSQTLNHNVMYWYQQKSSQAPKLLFHYYDKDFNNEADTPDNFQSRRPNTSFCFLDIRSPGLGDTAMYLCATSNNRGRVDTQYFGPGTRLTVL.

The rearrangement links TRBV6-1 to TRBJ2-7; TRBD1 matches 10 bases. The germline CDR1 and CDR2 sequences are MNHNS and SASEGT. The CDR3 totals 14 residues. Trimming at V came to 7 bases and at J to 6 bases, leaving 9 bases not matched to a gene. The CDR3 spells CASTGQGVSGEQYF. The CDR3 DNA reads as TGTGCCAGCACTGGACAGGGGGTGTCGGGCGAGCAGTACTTC.

This clone was counted once. The chain combines TRBV6-5 with TRBJ2-2; D uncertain. The CDR3 is made up of 11 amino acids. Germline V gene data show CDR1 as MNHEY and CDR2 as SVGAGI. Trimming pared 6 bases from V and 7 bases from J, leaving 6 bases between. Here the CDR3 reads CASRNHGELFF. As DNA, the CDR3 is TGTGCCAGCAGAAATCACGGGGAGCTGTTTTTT.

The chain is built from TRBV7-2 and TRBJ2-5, with D tentatively TRBD2 (6 bases). V was pared by 6 bases and J by 1 base, with 21 bases between. Germline CDR1 reads SGHTA; CDR2 reads FQGNSA. This CDR3 comprises 17 residues. DNA for the CDR3: TGTGCCAGCAGATCTGGGACTCTCAAATCCAGCCAAGAGACCCAGTACTTC. It translates to CASRSGTLKSSQETQYF. Full variable domain (outside the CDR3, taken from reference TRBV7-2 and TRBJ2-5): GAGVSQSPSNKVTEKGKDVELRCDPISGHTALYWYRQSLGQGLEFLIYFQGNSAPDKSGLPSDRFSAERTGGSVSTLTIQRTQQEDSAVYLCASRSGTLKSSQETQYFGPGTRLLVL.

The genes are TRBV15 and TRBJ1-5, with D uncertain. This CDR3 is built from 16 residues. Per the germline V gene, CDR1 is LNHNV and CDR2 is YYDKDF (reference sequence). V shed 0 bases and J shed 0 bases, with 9 bases lying between them. Written as DNA, the CDR3 is TGTGCCACCAGCAGAGAGTCCGCGTTTAGCAATCAGCCCCAGCATTTT. This sequence encodes CATSRESAFSNQPQHF.

This clone was observed a few times. The V and J genes are TRBV28 and TRBJ1-5, with D tentatively TRBD1 (5 bases). The germline V and J ends were trimmed by 0 bases and 2 bases, with 14 bases remaining between them. CDR1 is MDHEN and CDR2 is SYDVKM in the germline V gene. This CDR3 has 17 amino acids. CDR3 in DNA: TGTGCCAGCAGTTTATGGGGGCTCGGCAGGGGCAATCAGCCCCAGCATTTT. This translates into CASSLWGLGRGNQPQHF.

This chain joins TRBV20-1 and TRBJ2-1, with no clear D. The V end was cut by 6 bases, the J end by 9 bases, with 12 bases between. CDR3 length equals 11 residues. The germline gives CDR1 DFQATT, CDR2 SNEGSKA (reference sequence). CDR3 DNA sequence: TGCAGTGCCGACCCGCGGAGTGAGCAGTTCTTC. It specifies CSADPRSEQFF.

The chain carries TRBV6-6 and TRBJ2-1; TRBD2 aligns across 9 bases. Trimming at V came to 8 bases and at J to 10 bases, leaving 15 bases not matched to a gene. This CDR3 spans 15 amino acids. CDR1 is MNHNY and CDR2 is SVGAGI in the germline V gene (reference sequence). In DNA form, the CDR3 reads TGTGCCAGCCAACTAGGGGGAGCTAGCGGGGTAGAGCAGTTCTTC. Amino acid sequence: CASQLGGASGVEQFF.